The clone carrying this T cell receptor beta chain was seen ten or more times. Antigen specificity is unknown. The germline V gene has CDR1 MNHNS and CDR2 SASEGT. This CDR3 has 15 residues. Between the trimmed V and J ends, which lost 10 bases and 2 bases, there was a span of 15 bases. These data come from a study of spatial heterogeneity in lung cancer. Every individual TCR cDNA molecule carried its own unique molecular identifier, which allowed correction of PCR and sequencing errors. Via MiXCR, TCRdb re-called the 5' RACE reads, giving one row per CDR3 protein. The table includes about 4,200 distinct CDR3 sequences, over 6% detected once. As for time point: sample taken at primary tumor resection. Overall study findings and caveats: How many expanded intratumoral alpha and beta TCRs were present tracked the tumor mutation count, which was a count of nonsynonymous mutations.

The source of this sequence is a male donor with early-stage non-small cell lung cancer. Sequenced material: lung tumor tissue, taken at surgery. The rearrangement uses TRBV6-1 and TRBJ2-6; tentatively, D is TRBD1 (6 bases). DNA for the CDR3: TGTGCCACCTCGTCGGACAGCGCTGGGGCCAACGTCCTGACTTTC. This sequence encodes CATSSDSAGANVLTF.